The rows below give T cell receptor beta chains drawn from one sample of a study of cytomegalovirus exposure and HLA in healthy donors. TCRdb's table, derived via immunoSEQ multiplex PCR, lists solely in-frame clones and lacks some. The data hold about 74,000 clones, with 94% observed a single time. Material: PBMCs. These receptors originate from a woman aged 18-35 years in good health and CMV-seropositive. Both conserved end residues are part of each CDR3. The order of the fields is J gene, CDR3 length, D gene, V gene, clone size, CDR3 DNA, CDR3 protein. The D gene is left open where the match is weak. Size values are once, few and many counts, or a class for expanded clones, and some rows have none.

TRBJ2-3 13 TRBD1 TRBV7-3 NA TGTGCCAGCAGCATAGACAGGGGCGATACGCAGTATTTT CASSIDRGDTQYF
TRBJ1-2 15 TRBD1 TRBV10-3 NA TGTGCCATCAGTGACAACAGGGGAGATGACTATGGCTACACCTTC CAISDNRGDDYGYTF
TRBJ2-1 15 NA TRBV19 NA TGTGCCAGTAGTATATGGGACACCGACTACAATGAGCAGTTCTTC CASSIWDTDYNEQFF
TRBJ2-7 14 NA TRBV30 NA TGTGCCTGGAGTGTACGCAGGGGATACTACGAGCAGTACTTC CAWSVRRGYYEQYF
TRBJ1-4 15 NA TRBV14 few TGTGCCAGCAGAAAAACCGGGATCGCTAATGAAAAACTGTTTTTT CASRKTGIANEKLFF
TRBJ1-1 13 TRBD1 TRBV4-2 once TGTGCCAGCAGCCAAGAGGGGACAGTGCGGGCTTTCTTT CASSQEGTVRAFF
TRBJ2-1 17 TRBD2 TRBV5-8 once TGTGCCAGCAGCATACCGGGACTAGCGGCTGACTACAATGAGCAGTTCTTC CASSIPGLAADYNEQFF
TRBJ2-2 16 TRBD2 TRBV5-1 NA TGCGCCAGCAGCTTTAATAGCGGGGGGAACACCGGGGAGCTGTTTTTT CASSFNSGGNTGELFF
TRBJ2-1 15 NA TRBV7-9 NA TGTGCCAGCAGCTCAGGCCTACAGGGTTCCAATGAGCAGTTCTTC CASSSGLQGSNEQFF
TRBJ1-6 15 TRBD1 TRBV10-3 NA TGTGCCATCAGCATAACAGGGGGCGAAAATTCACCCCTCCACTTT CAISITGGENSPLHF
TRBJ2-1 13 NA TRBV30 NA TGTGCCTGGAGTGCGACCAGCGTGAATGAGCAGTTCTTC CAWSATSVNEQFF
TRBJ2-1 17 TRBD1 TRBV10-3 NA TGTGCCATCAGTGAGCCCGGCGAGGGACAGGGTAGTAATGAGCAGTTCTTC CAISEPGEGQGSNEQFF
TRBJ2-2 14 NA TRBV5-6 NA TGTGCCAGCAGCCCGCAGGGGTACACCGGGGAGCTGTTTTTT CASSPQGYTGELFF
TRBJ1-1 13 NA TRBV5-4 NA TGTGCCAGCAGCTGGGTCGGGGGAACTGAAGCTTTCTTT CASSWVGGTEAFF
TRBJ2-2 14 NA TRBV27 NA TGTGCCAGCAGTTTCACTAGTGTTACCGGGGAGCTGTTTTTT CASSFTSVTGELFF
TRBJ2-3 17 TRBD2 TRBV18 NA TGTGCCAGCTCACCAATTAGAGCGGGGTCTAGCACAGATACGCAGTATTTT CASSPIRAGSSTDTQYF
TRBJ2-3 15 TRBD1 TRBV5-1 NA TGCGCCAGCACCTGGGGGACAGGGGATACAGATACGCAGTATTTT CASTWGTGDTDTQYF
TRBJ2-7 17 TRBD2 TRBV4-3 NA TGCGCCAGCAGCCAAGATAGGGCCGGGGGGGTCCTCTACGAGCAGTACTTC CASSQDRAGGVLYEQYF
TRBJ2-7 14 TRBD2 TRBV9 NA TGTGCCAGCAGCCGGACTAGCGGCTCCTACGAGCAGTACTTC CASSRTSGSYEQYF
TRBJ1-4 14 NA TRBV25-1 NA TGTGCCAGCAGTCCTTTCCGGGGAGATGAAAAACTGTTTTTT CASSPFRGDEKLFF
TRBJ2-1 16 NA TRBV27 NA TGTGCCAGCAGCTCTTCCTCGGGGGAAAGGGTGAATGAGCAGTTCTTC CASSSSSGERVNEQFF
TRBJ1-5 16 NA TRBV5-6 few TGTGCCAGCAGCTTGGGTGCGTTGGGTCGGGGTCAGCCCCAGCATTTT CASSLGALGRGQPQHF
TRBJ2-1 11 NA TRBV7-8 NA TGTGCCAGCAGCCTCCGTTCGGAGCAGTTCTTC CASSLRSEQFF
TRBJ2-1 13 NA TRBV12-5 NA TGTGCTAGTGGTAACCAGGGGAACGGTGAGCAGTTCTTC CASGNQGNGEQFF
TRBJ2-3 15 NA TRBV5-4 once TGTGCCAGCAGTGGGCACCATACTAGCACAGATACGCAGTATTTT CASSGHHTSTDTQYF
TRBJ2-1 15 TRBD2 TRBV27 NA TGTGCCAGCAGTTCCGATAGCGGGAACTACAATGAGCAGTTCTTC CASSSDSGNYNEQFF
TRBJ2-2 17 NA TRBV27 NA TGTGCCAGCAGTTTAGGCCCTCCGGGGTCTGCAGCCGGGGAGCTGTTTTTT CASSLGPPGSAAGELFF
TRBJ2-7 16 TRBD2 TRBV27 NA TGTGCCAGCAGTTTTTCTAGCGGGGCTTACCCCTACGAGCAGTACTTC CASSFSSGAYPYEQYF
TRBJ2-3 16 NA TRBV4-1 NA TGCGCCAGCAGCCAAGATTTAGATCCGTCCACAGATACGCAGTATTTT CASSQDLDPSTDTQYF
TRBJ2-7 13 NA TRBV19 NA TGTGCCAGTAGTATCCAGGGGTCCTACGAGCAGTACTTC CASSIQGSYEQYF
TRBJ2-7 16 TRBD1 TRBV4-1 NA TGCGCCAGCAGCCGGGGTAGCCAGGGGGCCCCCTACGAGCAGTACTTC CASSRGSQGAPYEQYF
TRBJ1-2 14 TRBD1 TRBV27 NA TGTGCCAGCAGTATGGGGACAGGGGGTTATGGCTACACCTTC CASSMGTGGYGYTF
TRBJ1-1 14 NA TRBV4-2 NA TGTGCCAGCAGCCAAGCACAGGGGAACACTGAAGCTTTCTTT CASSQAQGNTEAFF
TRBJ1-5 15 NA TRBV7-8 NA TGTGCCAGCAGCCTGGAGACGATTTTGAATCAGCCCCAGCATTTT CASSLETILNQPQHF
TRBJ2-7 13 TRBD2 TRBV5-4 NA TGTGCCAGCAGCTCGGGACTAGCGGGCGAGCAGTACTTC CASSSGLAGEQYF
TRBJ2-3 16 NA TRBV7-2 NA TGTGCCAGCAGCTTATATCGGCGGGGTTACACAGATACGCAGTATTTT CASSLYRRGYTDTQYF